This TCR beta chain was found in a study of CD8+CD57+ T cells in acquired aplastic anemia. TCR beta VDJ combinations and CDR3 sequences were profiled from genomic DNA. From the reads, TCRdb called clonotypes with MiXCR, one entry per CDR3 protein. The sample comprises fewer than 200,000 distinct CDR3 sequences, approximately 44% of which are singletons, and 1.1% rests with the top ten. Trimming took off 5 bases at V and 6 bases at J, with 20 bases between the two ends. Germline-derived CDR1 and CDR2 are SGHTA and FQGNSA. This CDR3 is built from 15 residues. Sample: sorted CD4+, CD8+, or CD8+CD57+ T cells (not recorded which) from PBMCs. This TCR was sampled from a human donor in good health. The V call is TRBV7-2, the J call TRBJ2-7; D possibly uses TRBD1 or TRBD2 (6 bases each). CDR3 amino acids: CASSQEGGGLAEQYF. The DNA for the CDR3 is TGTGCCAGCAGCCAAGAGGGGGGCGGCTTGGCCGAGCAGTACTTC.